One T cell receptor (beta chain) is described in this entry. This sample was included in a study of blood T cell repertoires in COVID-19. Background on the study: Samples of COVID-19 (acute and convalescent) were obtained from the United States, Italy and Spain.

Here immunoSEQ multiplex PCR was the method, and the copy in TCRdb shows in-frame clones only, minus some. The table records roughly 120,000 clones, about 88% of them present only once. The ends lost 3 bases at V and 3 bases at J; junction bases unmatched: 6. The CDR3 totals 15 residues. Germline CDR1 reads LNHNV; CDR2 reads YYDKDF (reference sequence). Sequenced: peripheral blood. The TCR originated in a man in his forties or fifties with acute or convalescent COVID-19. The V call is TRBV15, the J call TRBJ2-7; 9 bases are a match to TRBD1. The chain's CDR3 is CATSSSTGGVYEQYF. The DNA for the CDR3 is TGTGCCACCAGCAGTAGTACAGGGGGCGTCTACGAGCAGTACTTC.